The 10 T cell receptor beta chains in this list originate from one sample, sequenced in a study of beta chain features in type 1 diabetes. Investigators reverse transcribed all isolated RNA, so they sequenced expressed TCRB transcripts. Repertoires were generated with immunoSEQ multiplex PCR, while TCRdb's copy carries only in-frame clones and drops some. Among about half a million clones, over 25% were seen once, and the ten largest hold 0.06% to 0.07%. The sample taken for sequencing was naive CD4+ T cells from blood. These receptors all come from a man younger than 30 in good health.

This clone has a handful of counts. In nucleotides, the CDR3 is TGTGCCTGGAGCTCTACAGGGTTTGAAAAACTGTTTTTT. This sequence encodes CAWSSTGFEKLFF. The J gene is TRBJ1-4, the V gene TRBV30; the D gene is possibly TRBD1 (6 bases). Germline V lookup: CDR1 GTSNPN, CDR2 SVGIG (reference sequence). This CDR3 spans 13 amino acids. With 3 bases removed from V and 7 bases from J, the gap between germline ends came to 12 bases.

This clone showed up just a few times. This chain links TRBV30 with TRBJ1-3; D gene uncertain. V was trimmed by 0 bases and J by 0 bases, leaving 9 bases between them. This CDR3 is built from 15 residues. CDR1 GTSNPN and CDR2 SVGIG come from the germline V gene (reference sequence). Here the CDR3 reads CAWSVRWDSGNTIYF. DNA of the CDR3: TGTGCCTGGAGTGTACGATGGGACTCTGGAAACACCATATATTTT.

The chain has TRBV11-2 and TRBJ2-7; 8 nucleotides line up with TRBD2. This CDR3 comprises 13 residues. CDR1 and CDR2 from the germline V gene are SGHAT and FQNNGV. The V segment lost 6 bases and the J segment 3 bases; nucleotides outside the gene matches: 4. The CDR3 protein is CASRRTSSYEQYF. The DNA for the CDR3 is TGTGCCAGCAGAAGGACTAGCAGCTACGAGCAGTACTTC.

This rearrangement joins TRBV5-1 to TRBJ1-1, with D possibly being TRBD1 (5 bases). Germline values: CDR1 SGHRS, CDR2 YFSETQ. V was shortened by 0 bases and J by 6 bases, with 9 bases between the two germline ends. This CDR3 has 13 amino acids. CDR3 amino acids: CASSLDRYAEAFF. CDR3 coding DNA: TGCGCCAGCAGCTTGGACAGGTACGCTGAAGCTTTCTTT.

The CDR3 loop is CASSQAPSGVGYEQYF. In nucleotides, the CDR3 is TGTGCCAGCAGCCAAGCCCCTAGCGGGGTAGGCTACGAGCAGTACTTC. The V call is TRBV4-2, the J call TRBJ2-7; 9 positions agree with TRBD2. The CDR3 extends over 16 amino acids. Germline CDR1 reads LGHNA; CDR2 reads YNFKEQ. The V segment lost 1 base and the J segment 3 bases; nucleotides outside the gene matches: 7.

In this sample, this clone turned up a few times. This chain's CDR3 is CASSQEWTGLDEQYF. As DNA, the CDR3 is TGTGCCAGCAGCCAAGAATGGACAGGGCTGGACGAGCAGTACTTC. J is TRBJ2-7 and V is TRBV4-2; 8 bases align to TRBD1. Germline V CDR1 and CDR2: LGHNA, YNFKEQ. The CDR3 consists of 15 residues. With 0 bases clipped from V and 5 bases from J, the junction kept 6 bases outside the gene matches.

This clone has more than one count but fewer than ten. The chain employs TRBV29-1 and TRBJ2-3, with TRBD1 identical over 8 bases. The CDR3 length is 13 residues. In germline, CDR1 is SQVTM, CDR2 ANQGSEA. Losses at the gene ends were 4 bases for V and 5 bases for J; bases not matched to a gene: 5. This CDR3 is CSVAGQGLDTQYF. The DNA for the CDR3 is TGCAGCGTTGCAGGACAGGGTTTAGATACGCAGTATTTT.

The CDR3 coding sequence is TGTGCCTGGAGCCGACGGGGAATTGGAAACACCATATATTTT. Its protein is CAWSRRGIGNTIYF. The gene calls are TRBV30 and TRBJ1-3, with no clear D. The CDR3 has 14 amino acids. V shed 3 bases and J shed 3 bases, with 12 bases lying between them. Germline V gene data show CDR1 as GTSNPN and CDR2 as SVGIG (reference sequence).

The chain combines TRBV2 with TRBJ1-5, with D unclear. From germline, CDR1 is SNHLY and CDR2 FYNNEI. The CDR3 runs 13 residues. Between the trimmed V and J ends, which lost 4 bases and 0 bases, there was a span of 4 bases. CDR3 sequence (DNA): TGTGCCAGCAGTGCGAATAGCAATCAGCCCCAGCATTTT. Translation: CASSANSNQPQHF.

This clone was seen a few times. This chain links TRBV6-5 with TRBJ2-5, with 11 bases matching TRBD2. Germline V CDR1 and CDR2: MNHEY, SVGAGI. CDR3 length equals 15 residues. V trimming: 1 base; J trimming: 5 bases; junction bases outside the gene matches: 3. CDR3 residues: CASSYLAGGVETQYF. The CDR3 region has the DNA TGTGCCAGCAGTTACTTAGCGGGAGGGGTGGAGACCCAGTACTTC.